The next 3 T cell receptor beta chains were all read from a single sample in a study of CD8 T cells in Susac syndrome. Random hexamers were used to reverse transcribe roughly 0.5 to 1 ug of RNA. TCRdb reprocessed the immunoSEQ multiplex PCR reads via MiXCR and lists one record per CDR3 protein. The profile shows 180,000 or so distinct CDR3 sequences, approximately 94% of them singletons. Sequenced: CD4+ T cells from PBMCs. All receptors come from a human donor in good health.

This clonotype was seen once. The chain carries TRBV3-1 and TRBJ2-5; D remains ambiguous. V dropped 1 base and J dropped 1 base, with 4 bases sitting between them. Germline-derived CDR1 and CDR2 are LGHDT and YNNKEL (reference sequence). CDR3 length: 13 amino acids. CDR3 in DNA: TGTGCCAGCAGCCAAGCCAGCCAAGAGACCCAGTACTTC. Protein: CASSQASQETQYF.

The rearrangement uses TRBV30 and TRBJ1-3; D gene ambiguous. The CDR3 is 14 amino acids. Germline V gene sequence: CDR1 GTSNPN, CDR2 SVGIG (reference sequence). Trimming took 1 base from V and 0 from J, leaving 7 bases between them. CDR3 DNA sequence: TGTGCCTGGAGTGGGGTACTCTCTGGAAACACCATATATTTT. The encoded protein is CAWSGVLSGNTIYF.

The rearrangement uses TRBV3-1 and TRBJ2-1; TRBD2 agrees at 11 bases. This CDR3 is 16 amino acids long. Germline CDR1 is LGHDT and CDR2 is YNNKEL (reference sequence). Trimming removed 4 bases from V and 8 bases from J; junction bases left unmatched: 10. CDR3: CASSPLTSGNRDEQFF. CDR3 DNA sequence: TGTGCCAGCAGCCCGTTGACTAGCGGGAACAGGGATGAGCAGTTCTTC.